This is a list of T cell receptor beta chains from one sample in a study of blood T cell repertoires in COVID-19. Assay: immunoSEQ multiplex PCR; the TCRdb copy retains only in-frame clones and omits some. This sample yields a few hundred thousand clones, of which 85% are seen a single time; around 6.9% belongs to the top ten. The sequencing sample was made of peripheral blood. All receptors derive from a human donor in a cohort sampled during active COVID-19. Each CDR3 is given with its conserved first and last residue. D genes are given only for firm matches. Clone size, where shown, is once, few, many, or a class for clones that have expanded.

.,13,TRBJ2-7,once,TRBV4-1,CASSQGRRDEQYF,TGCGCCAGCAGCCAAGGCCGCAGGGACGAGCAGTACTTC
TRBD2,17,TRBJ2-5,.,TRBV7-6,CASSLGLAGGLQETQYF,TGTGCCAGCAGCTTGGGACTAGCGGGGGGCCTTCAAGAGACCCAGTACTTC
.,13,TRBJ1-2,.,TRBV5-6,CASSRGRGYGYTF,TGTGCCAGCAGCCGGGGCAGGGGATATGGCTACACCTTC
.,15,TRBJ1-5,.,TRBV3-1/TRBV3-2,CASSQGWGGRQPQHF,TGTGCCAGCAGCCAAGGGTGGGGGGGCCGGCAGCCCCAGCATTTT
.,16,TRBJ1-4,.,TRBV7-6,CASSLSQERANEKLFF,TGTGCCAGCAGCTTATCACAAGAGAGGGCAAACGAAAAACTGTTTTTT
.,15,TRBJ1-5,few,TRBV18,CASSPTQGSNQPQHF,TGTGCCAGCTCACCAACTCAGGGTAGCAATCAGCCCCAGCATTTT
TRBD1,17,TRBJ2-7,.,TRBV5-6,CASSFSLGQVLSYEQYF,TGTGCCAGCAGCTTTTCCCTGGGACAGGTCCTTTCCTACGAGCAGTACTTC
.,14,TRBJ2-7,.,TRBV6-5,CASSYGGASYEQYF,TGTGCCAGCAGTTACGGGGGGGCATCGTACGAGCAGTACTTC
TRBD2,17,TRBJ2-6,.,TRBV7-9,CASSSPAGASGANVLTF,TGTGCCAGCAGCTCCCCGGCGGGAGCCTCTGGGGCCAACGTCCTGACTTTC
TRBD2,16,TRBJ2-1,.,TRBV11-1,CASSLDPSGGIGEQFF,TGTGCCAGCAGCTTAGATCCTAGCGGGGGTATAGGTGAGCAGTTCTTC
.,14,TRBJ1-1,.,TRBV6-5,CASSRQGGRTEAFF,TGTGCCAGCAGTCGGCAGGGAGGTCGCACTGAAGCTTTCTTT
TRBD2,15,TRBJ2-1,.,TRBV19,CASTLAGGPRYEQFF,TGTGCCAGTACGCTAGCGGGGGGGCCCAGGTATGAGCAGTTCTTC
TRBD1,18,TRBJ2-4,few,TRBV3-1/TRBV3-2,CASSRGQGAHGAKNIQYF,TGTGCCAGCAGCCGGGGACAGGGGGCGCACGGAGCCAAAAACATTCAGTACTTC
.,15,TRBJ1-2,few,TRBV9,CASSVAEGLLYGYTF,TGTGCCAGCAGCGTAGCGGAGGGACTCCTCTATGGCTACACCTTC
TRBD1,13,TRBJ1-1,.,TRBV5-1,CASSLGRGTEAFF,TGCGCCAGCAGCTTGGGCAGGGGGACTGAAGCTTTCTTT
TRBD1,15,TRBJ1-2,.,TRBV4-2,CASSVTGGQSYGYTF,TGTGCCAGCAGCGTGACAGGGGGGCAAAGCTATGGCTACACCTTC
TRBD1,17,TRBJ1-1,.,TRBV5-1,CASSLVRQGVRNTEAFF,TGCGCCAGCAGCTTGGTTCGCCAGGGGGTTAGGAACACTGAAGCTTTCTTT
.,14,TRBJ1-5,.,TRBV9,CASSVGAEPQPQHF,TGTGCCAGCAGCGTAGGGGCAGAGCCTCAGCCCCAGCATTTT
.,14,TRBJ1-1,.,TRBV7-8,CASSDRDFNTEAFF,TGTGCCAGCAGCGACCGGGACTTTAACACTGAAGCTTTCTTT
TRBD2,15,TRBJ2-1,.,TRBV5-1,CASSLLGGGSDEQFF,TGCGCCAGCAGCCTCCTGGGCGGGGGGTCGGATGAGCAGTTCTTC
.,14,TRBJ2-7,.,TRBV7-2,CASSFPGLTHEQYF,TGTGCCAGCAGCTTCCCAGGGTTGACCCACGAGCAGTACTTC
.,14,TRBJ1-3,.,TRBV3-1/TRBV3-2,CASSLSGSGNTIYF,TGTGCCAGCAGCTTATCAGGCTCTGGAAACACCATATATTTT
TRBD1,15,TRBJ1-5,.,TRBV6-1,CASSFYGTGNQPQHF,TGTGCCAGCAGTTTTTACGGGACAGGGAATCAGCCCCAGCATTTT
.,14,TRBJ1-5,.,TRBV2,CASRGRVGNQPQHF,TGTGCCAGCAGGGGCAGGGTGGGCAATCAGCCCCAGCATTTT
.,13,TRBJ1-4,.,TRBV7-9,CASKRATNEKLFF,TGTGCCAGCAAGAGGGCAACTAATGAAAAACTGTTTTTT
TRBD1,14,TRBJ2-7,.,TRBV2,CASDWDRSSYEQYF,TGTGCCAGCGACTGGGACAGGAGCTCCTACGAGCAGTACTTC
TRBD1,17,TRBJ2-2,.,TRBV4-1,CASSQDVGDRTTGELFF,TGCGCCAGCAGCCAAGATGTCGGGGACAGGACCACCGGGGAGCTGTTTTTT
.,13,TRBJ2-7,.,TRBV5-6,CASSLLEDYEQYF,TGTGCCAGCAGCTTACTCGAGGACTACGAGCAGTACTTC
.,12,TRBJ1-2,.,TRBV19,CASGEGRYGYTF,TGTGCCAGTGGGGAAGGGAGGTATGGCTACACCTTC
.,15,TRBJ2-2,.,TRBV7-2,CASSLGRIGTGELFF,TGTGCCAGCAGCTTAGGCAGGATTGGCACCGGGGAGCTGTTTTTT
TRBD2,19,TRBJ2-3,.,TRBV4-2,CASSQDATSGGALTDTQYF,TGTGCCAGCAGCCAAGACGCGACTAGCGGGGGGGCTCTCACAGATACGCAGTATTTT
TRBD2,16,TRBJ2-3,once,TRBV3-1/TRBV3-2,CASSQEWRGGPDTQYF,TGTGCCAGCAGCCAAGAGTGGCGGGGGGGCCCGGATACGCAGTATTTT
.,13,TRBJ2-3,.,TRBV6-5,CASSQEVTDTQYF,TGTGCCAGCAGCCAGGAGGTAACAGATACGCAGTATTTT
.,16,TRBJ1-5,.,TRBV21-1,CASSSKGDGSNQPQHF,TGTGCCAGCAGCTCTAAGGGAGACGGTAGCAATCAGCCCCAGCATTTT
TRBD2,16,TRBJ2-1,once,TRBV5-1,CASTSTSGVTYNEQFF,TGCGCCAGCACCTCGACTAGCGGGGTAACCTACAATGAGCAGTTCTTC
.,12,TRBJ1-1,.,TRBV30,CAWRQGNTEAFF,TGTGCCTGGAGACAGGGAAACACTGAAGCTTTCTTT
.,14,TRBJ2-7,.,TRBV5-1,CASTQGLGYYEQYF,TGCGCCAGCACCCAGGGGTTAGGGTATTACGAGCAGTACTTC
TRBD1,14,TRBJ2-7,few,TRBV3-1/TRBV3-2,CASSPAGTGVWQYF,TGTGCCAGCAGCCCAGCCGGGACAGGGGTTTGGCAGTACTTC
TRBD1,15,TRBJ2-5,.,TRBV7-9,CASSSARGYRETQYF,TGTGCCAGCAGCTCAGCCAGGGGGTACCGAGAGACCCAGTACTTC
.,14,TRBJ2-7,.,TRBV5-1,CASSNSVSTYEQYF,TGCGCCAGCAGCAACAGTGTTTCAACCTACGAGCAGTACTTC
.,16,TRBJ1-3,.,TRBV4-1,CASSQDQYGVGNTIYF,TGCGCCAGCAGCCAAGATCAGTACGGGGTCGGAAACACCATATATTTT
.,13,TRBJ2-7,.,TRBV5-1,CASSQIRGNEQYF,TGCGCCAGCAGCCAAATCCGGGGGAACGAGCAGTACTTC
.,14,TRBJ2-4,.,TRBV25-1,CASSDKYRENIQYF,TGTGCCAGCAGTGATAAGTACAGGGAAAACATTCAGTACTTC
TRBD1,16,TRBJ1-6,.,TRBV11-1,CASSLRTGGRNSPLHF,TGTGCCAGCAGCTTACGAACAGGGGGCAGAAATTCACCCCTCCACTTT
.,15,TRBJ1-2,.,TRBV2,CASSPPERRIYGYTF,TGTGCCAGCAGTCCACCGGAGAGACGGATCTATGGCTACACCTTC
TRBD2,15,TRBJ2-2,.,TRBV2,CASRSSGANTGELFF,TGTGCCAGCAGGTCTAGCGGGGCGAACACCGGGGAGCTGTTTTTT
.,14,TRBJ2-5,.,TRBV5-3,CARSLDSRDETQYF,TGTGCCAGAAGCTTGGATAGCAGGGATGAGACCCAGTACTTC
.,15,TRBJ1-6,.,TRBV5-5,CASSLGQIRISPLHF,TGTGCCAGCAGCTTGGGGCAGATCCGCATTTCACCCCTCCACTTT
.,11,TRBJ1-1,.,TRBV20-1,CSANRASEAFF,TGCAGTGCCAACAGGGCCTCTGAAGCTTTCTTT
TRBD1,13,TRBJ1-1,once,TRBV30,CAWSAGGSTEAFF,TGTGCCTGGAGCGCAGGGGGAAGCACTGAAGCTTTCTTT